The 21 T cell receptor beta chains presented below share a single source sample, sequenced in a study of regulatory T cells in long-lasting Graves disease. Arm-PCR with iRepertoire HTBI primers amplified the CDR3 regions for these TCR beta libraries. One entry per CDR3 protein results from TCRdb running MiXCR on the multiplex PCR reads. The table lists hundreds of thousands of distinct CDR3 sequences, 15% to 20% of them singletons. Time point of the sample: newly diagnosed GD, antithyroid drugs for less than 3 months. The authors made the TCR library using RNA they extracted from PBMCs. The same data also went into a second study, on T cells in Graves' hyperthyroidism and ophthalmopathy.

This material consisted of peripheral blood mononuclear cells (PBMCs), taken at new diagnosis, from a patient treated with antithyroid drugs. These receptors all stem from a woman in her 30s with Graves disease.

V gene TRBV2 combines with J gene TRBJ1-3; no reliable D call. The V and J ends lost 4 bases and 0 bases respectively, with 10 bases between them. CDR1 and CDR2 from the germline V gene are SNHLY and FYNNEI. The CDR3 length is 15 residues. CDR3 nucleotide sequence: TGTGCCAGCAGTGGGCACCCGAGCTCTGGAAACACCATATATTTT. Its translation: CASSGHPSSGNTIYF.

This clonotype was seen many times. The chain combines TRBV12-3 or TRBV12-4 with TRBJ1-1, with D maybe TRBD1 (5 bases). This CDR3 contains 12 residues. With 6 bases removed from V and 3 bases from J, the gap between germline ends came to 8 bases. CDR3 amino acids: CASSRGDTEAFF. The CDR3 coding sequence is TGTGCCAGCAGCCGAGGGGACACTGAAGCTTTCTTT.

This clonotype has just a few counts. J is TRBJ2-1 and V is TRBV12-3 or TRBV12-4; D may be TRBD2 (6 bases). The CDR3 has 11 amino acids. The ends were cut back, 5 bases at V and 10 bases at J, with 9 bases in the middle. The chain's CDR3 is CASSTTSEQFF. For the CDR3, the DNA is TGTGCCAGCAGTACAACTAGCGAGCAGTTCTTC.

This clonotype was picked up many times. The chain joins TRBV6-2 or TRBV6-3 to TRBJ2-6; 11 bases fit TRBD2. Germline values: CDR1 MNHEY, CDR2 SVGEGT. The CDR3 contains 18 residues. The V and J ends lost 5 bases and 0 bases, in that order; junction bases with no gene match: 6. CDR3 residues: CASSGTSGVSSGANVLTF. CDR3 nucleotide sequence: TGTGCCAGCAGTGGGACTAGCGGAGTAAGCTCTGGGGCCAACGTCCTGACTTTC.

The chain is built from TRBV6-2 or TRBV6-3 and TRBJ2-1; 7 bases match TRBD2. Germline V gene sequence: CDR1 MNHEY, CDR2 SVGEGT. The CDR3 is made up of 17 amino acids. The junction had 14 bases not matched to a gene; V was cut back by 5 bases and J by 4 bases. The CDR3 protein is CASSEGPGASGYNEQFF. CDR3 nucleotides: TGTGCCAGCAGTGAAGGTCCCGGGGCTAGCGGATACAATGAGCAGTTCTTC.

This clonotype was seen a handful of times. V gene TRBV2 combines with J gene TRBJ2-4; D not certain. The CDR3 consists of 15 residues. V was shortened by 7 bases and J by 1 base, with 14 bases between the two germline ends. CDR1 SNHLY and CDR2 FYNNEI come from the germline V gene. CDR3 region: CASIKERSAKNIQYF. In DNA form, the CDR3 reads TGTGCCAGCATAAAGGAAAGGAGCGCCAAAAACATTCAGTACTTC.

The chain carries TRBV20-1 and TRBJ1-2; D may be TRBD1 (6 bases). With 5 bases removed from V and 6 bases from J, the gap between germline ends came to 19 bases. The CDR3 is 14 amino acids. CDR1 and CDR2 (germline): DFQATT, SNEGSKA (reference sequence). CDR3 residues: CSAVPRGLQDGYTF. The CDR3 coding sequence is TGCAGTGCTGTCCCCAGGGGTCTCCAGGATGGCTACACCTTC.

In this sample, this clonotype turned up many times. The V call is TRBV12-3 or TRBV12-4, the J call TRBJ2-7; TRBD1 agrees at 8 bases. V was pared by 3 bases and J by 2 bases, with 3 bases of the junction left unmatched. The CDR3 has 14 amino acids. CDR3 coding DNA: TGTGCCAGCAGTTTCAGGGACAGGCCCTACGAGCAGTACTTC. As protein: CASSFRDRPYEQYF.

This clonotype has ten or more counts. CDR3: CASSLLGTTEAFF. DNA of the CDR3: TGCGCCAGCAGCCTCCTCGGGACCACTGAAGCTTTCTTT. The rearrangement links TRBV5-1 to TRBJ1-1; tentatively, D is TRBD1 (5 bases). Per the germline V gene, CDR1 is SGHRS and CDR2 is YFSETQ. The ends were cut back, 4 bases at V and 4 bases at J, with 11 bases in the middle. This CDR3 has 13 amino acids. The full variable domain, rest sourced from reference TRBV5-1 and TRBJ1-1, is KAGVTQTPRYLIKTRGQQVTLSCSPISGHRSVSWYQQTPGQGLQFLFEYFSETQRNKGNFPGRFSGRQFSNSRSEMNVSTLELGDSALYLCASSLLGTTEAFFGQGTRLTVV.

The chain carries TRBV29-1 and TRBJ1-5; 9 bases match TRBD1. The CDR3 totals 15 residues. With 0 bases clipped from V and 7 bases from J, the junction kept 7 bases outside the gene matches. Germline V gene data show CDR1 as SQVTM and CDR2 as ANQGSEA. The CDR3 DNA reads as TGCAGCGTTGAAGAGCTAAACAGGGGGCGGCAGCCCCAGCATTTT. Its protein is CSVEELNRGRQPQHF.

The rearrangement uses TRBV6-2 or TRBV6-3 and TRBJ2-7; 12 nucleotides line up with TRBD2. This CDR3 is built from 18 residues. Germline assignment: CDR1 MNHEY and CDR2 SVGEGT. V gave up 6 bases and J gave up 3 bases; unmatched junction bases: 15. CDR3 protein: CASSLLKPGLAGIYEQYF. CDR3 DNA sequence: TGTGCCAGCAGCCTCCTTAAACCAGGACTAGCGGGAATCTACGAGCAGTACTTC.

V gene TRBV29-1 combines with J gene TRBJ1-4; 12 nucleotides line up with TRBD1. This CDR3 region has 13 residues. Trimming cost V 6 bases and J 7 bases; bases outside gene matches: 3. Germline V gene data show CDR1 as SQVTM and CDR2 as ANQGSEA. In DNA form, the CDR3 reads TGCAGCGTCCGGGACAGGGGGCTTGAAAAACTGTTTTTT. Its translation: CSVRDRGLEKLFF.

The CDR3 is CASSFLGDPLGEQYF. The CDR3 nucleotides are TGCGCCAGCAGCTTTTTAGGAGACCCACTGGGGGAGCAGTACTTC. V is TRBV5-1 and J is TRBJ2-7, with no clear D. The CDR3 runs to 15 residues. Germline V CDR1 and CDR2: SGHRS, YFSETQ. V was shortened by 2 bases and J by 7 bases, with 19 bases between the two germline ends.

In this sample, this clonotype turned up many times. The chain has TRBV2 and TRBJ2-3; 9 bases agree with TRBD1. This CDR3 is 12 amino acids long. CDR1 SNHLY and CDR2 FYNNEI come from the germline V gene. The V segment lost 10 bases and the J segment 3 bases; nucleotides outside the gene matches: 2. CDR3 DNA sequence: TGTGCCACGGACAGGGGAACAGATACGCAGTATTTT. It encodes CATDRGTDTQYF.

Many counts were recorded for this clonotype. The rearrangement joins TRBV7-2 to TRBJ2-3; either TRBD1 or TRBD2 may supply D (6 bases each). Deletions cut 3 bases from V and 0 bases from J, with 10 bases between. The V gene's germline CDR1 is SGHTA and CDR2 FQGNSA. This CDR3 comprises 15 residues. The chain's CDR3 is CASSFRGTSTDTQYF. The CDR3 DNA reads TGTGCCAGCAGCTTTAGGGGGACTAGCACAGATACGCAGTATTTT.

This clonotype was detected a few times. V is TRBV2 and J is TRBJ1-6; D gene unclear. Trimming removed 7 bases at V and 11 bases at J, with 12 bases between. CDR1 is SNHLY and CDR2 is FYNNEI in the germline V gene. This CDR3 has 12 amino acids. CDR3 region: CASNERVTPLHF. CDR3 DNA sequence: TGTGCCAGCAATGAGAGGGTAACACCCCTCCACTTT.

In DNA form, the CDR3 reads TGTGCCAGCAGCGTAGGGGTAGCGACCGGGGAGCTGTTTTTT. Its protein is CASSVGVATGELFF. J is TRBJ2-2 and V is TRBV9; D possibly corresponds to TRBD2 (5 bases). V lost 0 bases to trimming and J lost 5 bases, with 8 bases between them. Germline values: CDR1 SGDLS, CDR2 YYNGEE. CDR3 length equals 14 residues. Drawing the rest from reference TRBV9 and TRBJ2-2, the complete variable domain is DSGVTQTPKHLITATGQRVTLRCSPRSGDLSVYWYQQSLDQGLQFLIQYYNGEERAKGNILERFSAQQFPDLHSELNLSSLELGDSALYFCASSVGVATGELFFGEGSRLTVL.

This clonotype was recorded a few times. This may be a read error, as it is one base from a much larger clone. The rearrangement joins TRBV28 to TRBJ2-7; weak D call: TRBD1 (5 bases). This CDR3 spans 18 amino acids. The V gene lost 7 bases and the J gene lost 4 bases, with 29 bases spanning the gap. The germline V gene has CDR1 MDHEN and CDR2 SYDVKM. The CDR3 here is CASTRAFDDRYPPYEQYF. The CDR3 bases are TGTGCCAGCACCCGGGCGTTTGACGACAGATACCCTCCGTACGAGCAGTACTTC.

The chain joins TRBV27 to TRBJ2-7, with 8 positions matching TRBD2. The CDR3 sequence is 14 residues long. Per the germline V gene, CDR1 is MNHEY and CDR2 is SMNVEV (reference sequence). V lost 5 bases to trimming and J lost 3 bases; unmatched junction nucleotides: 6. The CDR3 DNA is TGTGCCAGCAGTCAAAGCGGGAGTCACTACGAGCAGTACTTC. It encodes CASSQSGSHYEQYF.

The chain combines TRBV19 with TRBJ1-5; TRBD1 is a possible D gene (5 bases). There are 13 residues in the CDR3. Trimming pared 1 base from V and 10 bases from J, leaving 11 bases between. Looked up from germline, CDR1 is LNHDA and CDR2 is SQIVND (reference sequence). The CDR3 region is CASSIAGTGPQHF. DNA for the CDR3: TGTGCCAGTAGTATAGCAGGGACGGGACCCCAGCATTTT.

This clonotype was picked up a small number of times. This chain joins TRBV7-9 and TRBJ2-1, with a tentative D call TRBD1 (6 bases). Germline V gives CDR1 SEHNR, CDR2 FQNEAQ (reference sequence). This CDR3 contains 17 residues. Trimming shortened V by 1 base and J by 8 bases, and 21 bases separated the two germline ends. The DNA for the CDR3 is TGTGCCAGCAGCTTAGGCGGAAAGAGGTCAGGGGCCTATGAGCAGTTCTTC. This gives the protein CASSLGGKRSGAYEQFF.